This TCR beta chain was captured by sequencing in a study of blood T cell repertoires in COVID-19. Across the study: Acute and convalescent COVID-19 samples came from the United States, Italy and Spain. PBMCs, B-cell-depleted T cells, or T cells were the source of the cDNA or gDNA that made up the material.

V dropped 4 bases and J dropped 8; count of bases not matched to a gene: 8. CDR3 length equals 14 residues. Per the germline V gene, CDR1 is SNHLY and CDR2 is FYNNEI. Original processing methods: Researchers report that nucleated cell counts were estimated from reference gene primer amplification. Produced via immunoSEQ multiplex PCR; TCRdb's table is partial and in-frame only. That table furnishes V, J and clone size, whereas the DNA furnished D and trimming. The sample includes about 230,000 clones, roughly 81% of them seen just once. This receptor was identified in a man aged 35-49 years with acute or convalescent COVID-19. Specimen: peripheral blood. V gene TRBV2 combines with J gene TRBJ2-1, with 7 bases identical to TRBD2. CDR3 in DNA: TGTGCCAGCAGTGTCCAACTAGCGTTGGATGAGCAGTTCTTC. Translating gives CASSVQLALDEQFF.